This entry describes one T cell receptor beta chain. This entry comes from a study of blood T cell repertoires in COVID-19. Study-level information: Material from acute and convalescent COVID-19 was sourced from the United States, Italy and Spain.

Sequenced by immunoSEQ multiplex PCR; TCRdb stores in-frame clones only, minus some. The sample holds around 250,000 clones, roughly 82% seen once. The CDR3 sequence is 15 residues long. Germline V CDR1 and CDR2: SEHNR, FQNEAQ (reference sequence). Trimming removed 2 bases at V and 6 bases at J, with 13 bases between. The chain joins TRBV7-9 to TRBJ2-2, with TRBD2 as a possible D gene (5 bases). Specimen: PBMCs or T cells enriched from blood (not recorded which). The receptor was derived from a woman aged 50 to 60 who had recovered from COVID-19. The CDR3 is CASSLIGLLSGELFF. The CDR3 coding sequence is TGTGCCAGCAGCTTAATCGGACTTCTGTCCGGGGAGCTGTTTTTT. The full variable domain, rest sourced from reference TRBV7-9 and TRBJ2-2, is DTGVSQNPRHKITKRGQNVTFRCDPISEHNRLYWYRQTLGQGPEFLTYFQNEAQLEKSRLLSDRFSAERPKGSFSTLEIQRTEQGDSAMYLCASSLIGLLSGELFFGEGSRLTVL.